The 10 T cell receptor beta chains in this list originate from one sample, sequenced in a study of early T cells in non-severe SARS-CoV-2 infection. Each CDR3 protein gets one entry after TCRdb re-called the 5' RACE reads with MiXCR. The sample has approximately 45,000 distinct CDR3 sequences, roughly 6% seen once. The sequencing sample was made of whole blood. These receptors were obtained from an adult who was a healthcare worker with PCR-confirmed SARS-CoV-2 infection or an uninfected control (not recorded which).

This clonotype was seen ten or more times. This chain joins TRBV6-6 and TRBJ1-2, with 8 nucleotides matching TRBD1. This CDR3 comprises 16 residues. V trimming: 0 bases; J trimming: 2 bases; junction bases outside the gene matches: 5. In germline, CDR1 is MNHNY, CDR2 SVGAGI (reference sequence). CDR3 DNA sequence: TGTGCCAGCAGTTACTCGGGACAGGTCGGCAACTATGGCTACACCTTC. Its protein product is CASSYSGQVGNYGYTF.

In this sample, this clonotype turned up a few times. The CDR3 reads CSVEAGVADTQYF. The CDR3, as DNA: TGCAGCGTTGAAGCCGGTGTTGCAGATACGCAGTATTTT. The chain links TRBV29-1 to TRBJ2-3; D gene uncertain. The V end was cut by 1 base, the J end by 4 bases, with 9 bases between. Germline CDR1 and CDR2: SQVTM and ANQGSEA. CDR3 length equals 13 residues.

Only a few counts were recorded for this clonotype. This chain connects TRBV20-1 to TRBJ2-7; possibly TRBD1 or TRBD2 for D (5 bases each). V dropped 4 bases and J dropped 5 bases, with 21 bases sitting between them. CDR1 DFQATT and CDR2 SNEGSKA come from the germline V gene (reference sequence). The CDR3 has 15 residues. In DNA, the CDR3 is TGCAGTGCTAACTCCGGGACCCCGGAGGTCCACGAGCAGTACTTC. Translation: CSANSGTPEVHEQYF.

V is TRBV15 and J is TRBJ1-5, with no clear D. Germline V gene lookup returns CDR1 LNHNV and CDR2 YYDKDF (reference sequence). The CDR3 runs to 15 residues. The V and J ends lost 1 base and 3 bases respectively, with 10 bases between them. The CDR3 loop is CATSRGQQNNQPQHF. CDR3 sequence (DNA): TGTGCCACCAGCAGAGGTCAACAGAACAATCAGCCCCAGCATTTT.

This clonotype was counted between two and nine times. V and J are TRBV5-1 and TRBJ1-2; weak D call: TRBD1 (6 bases). The CDR3 spans 14 residues. Trimming took off 1 base at V and 7 bases at J, with 14 bases between the two ends. Germline V CDR1 and CDR2: SGHRS, YFSETQ. CDR3 sequence reads: CASSLKGGASGYTF. CDR3 nucleotide sequence: TGCGCCAGCAGCTTGAAAGGGGGGGCCAGTGGCTACACCTTC.

This clonotype showed up just a few times. The chain couples TRBV29-1 to TRBJ1-2, with 7 nucleotides matching TRBD1. This CDR3 is built from 14 residues. Germline CDR1 SQVTM, CDR2 ANQGSEA. Trimming took 1 base from V and 9 from J; bases not matched to a gene: 11. The CDR3 region is CSVEAGRGSMSYTF. As DNA, the CDR3 is TGCAGCGTTGAAGCGGGCAGGGGGTCTATGAGCTACACCTTC.

This clonotype appeared many times. The chain has TRBV19 and TRBJ2-1; 7 bases are a match to TRBD2. There are 16 residues in the CDR3. CDR1 and CDR2 (germline): LNHDA, SQIVND (reference sequence). V was clipped by 5 bases and J by 0 bases; unmatched bases: 7. CDR3 nucleotides: TGTGCCAGTAGTCCCCGAGCGGGGAGCTCCTACAATGAGCAGTTCTTC. This gives the protein CASSPRAGSSYNEQFF.

The chain carries TRBV19 and TRBJ1-4, with D unclear. V gave up 8 bases and J gave up 0 bases, with 10 bases separating them. This CDR3 comprises 14 residues. CDR1 and CDR2 from the germline V gene are LNHDA and SQIVND (reference sequence). The CDR3 bases are TGTGCCAGTCGAACGTCTGCAACTAATGAAAAACTGTTTTTT. Its translation: CASRTSATNEKLFF.

This clonotype showed up many times. CDR3 protein: CASSGGRDLNTEAFF. The CDR3 DNA reads TGTGCCAGCAGCGGAGGGAGGGATTTGAACACTGAAGCTTTCTTT. The V call is TRBV7-9, the J call TRBJ1-1, with D hard to call. The germline V gene has CDR1 SEHNR and CDR2 FQNEAQ (reference sequence). The V gene lost 5 bases and the J gene lost 0 bases, with 13 bases spanning the gap. This CDR3 contains 15 residues.

This clonotype was found a few times. V gene TRBV7-8 combines with J gene TRBJ2-3; D unclear. V was shortened by 10 bases and J by 3 bases, with 8 bases between the two germline ends. This CDR3 comprises 11 residues. Germline CDR1 is SGHVS and CDR2 is FQNEAQ. DNA for the CDR3: TGTGCCACCATGGGGACAGATACGCAGTATTTT. This translates into CATMGTDTQYF. Supplemented by reference TRBV7-8 and TRBJ2-3, the full variable domain reads GAGVSQSPRYKVAKRGQDVALRCDPISGHVSLFWYQQALGQGPEFLTYFQNEAQLDKSGLPSDRFFAERPEGSVSTLKIQRTQQEDSAVYLCATMGTDTQYFGPGTRLTVL.